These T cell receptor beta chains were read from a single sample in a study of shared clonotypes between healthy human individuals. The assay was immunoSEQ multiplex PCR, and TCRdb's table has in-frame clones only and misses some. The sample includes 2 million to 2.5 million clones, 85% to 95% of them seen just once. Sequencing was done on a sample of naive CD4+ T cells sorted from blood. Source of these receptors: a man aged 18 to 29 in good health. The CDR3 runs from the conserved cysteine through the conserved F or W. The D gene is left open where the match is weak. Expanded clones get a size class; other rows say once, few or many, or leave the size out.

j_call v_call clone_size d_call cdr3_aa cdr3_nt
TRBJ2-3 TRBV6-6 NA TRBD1 CASSYRQGATDTQYF TGTGCCAGCAGTTATCGACAGGGGGCGACAGATACGCAGTATTTT
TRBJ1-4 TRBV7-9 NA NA CASSSGRWDEKLFF TGTGCCAGCAGCTCGGGCCGCTGGGACGAAAAACTGTTTTTT
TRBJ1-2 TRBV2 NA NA CASSSLGHYGYTF TGTGCCAGCAGTTCCCTAGGCCACTATGGCTACACCTTC
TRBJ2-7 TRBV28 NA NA CASSPPGRANEQYF TGTGCCAGCAGCCCCCCGGGCAGGGCCAACGAGCAGTACTTC
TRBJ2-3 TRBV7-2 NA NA CASSSPEEGDTQYF TGTGCCAGCAGCAGCCCAGAGGAAGGGGATACGCAGTATTTT
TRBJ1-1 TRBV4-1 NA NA CASSQAMNTEAFF TGCGCCAGCAGCCAAGCTATGAACACTGAAGCTTTCTTT
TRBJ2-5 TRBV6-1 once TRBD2 CASRLAGAAETQYF TGTGCCAGCAGATTAGCGGGAGCGGCGGAGACCCAGTACTTC
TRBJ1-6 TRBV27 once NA CASSLNPLLGDRDSPLHF TGTGCCAGCAGTTTAAACCCGCTTTTGGGGGATAGGGATTCACCCCTCCACTTT
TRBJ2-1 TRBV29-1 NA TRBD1 CSALPDRASNEQFF TGCAGCGCTCTCCCTGACAGGGCCTCCAATGAGCAGTTCTTC
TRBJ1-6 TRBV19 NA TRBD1 CASSTITGVNSPLHF TGTGCCAGTAGTACCATAACAGGGGTCAATTCACCCCTCCACTTT
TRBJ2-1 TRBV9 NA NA CASSKQISAEQFF TGTGCCAGCAGCAAACAAATTAGCGCTGAGCAGTTCTTC
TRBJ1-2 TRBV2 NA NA CASRPPGPPNYGYTF TGTGCCAGCCGCCCACCCGGTCCGCCAAACTATGGCTACACCTTC
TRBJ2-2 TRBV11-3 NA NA CASSLVSSKNTGELFF TGTGCCAGCAGCTTAGTGAGTAGTAAGAACACCGGGGAGCTGTTTTTT
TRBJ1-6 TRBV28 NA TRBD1 CASSPLRGQGNSPLHF TGTGCCAGCAGTCCTCTCCGGGGACAGGGCAATTCACCCCTCCACTTT
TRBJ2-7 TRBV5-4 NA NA CASSLPQGPNEQYF TGTGCCAGCAGCTTGCCCCAGGGTCCCAACGAGCAGTACTTC
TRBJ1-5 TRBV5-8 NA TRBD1 CASSQDRGSNQPQHF TGTGCCAGCAGCCAAGACAGGGGGAGCAATCAGCCCCAGCATTTT
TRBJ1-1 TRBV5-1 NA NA CASSLEGSGTEAFF TGCGCCAGCAGCTTGGAAGGGTCGGGCACTGAAGCTTTCTTT
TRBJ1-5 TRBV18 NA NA CASSSTGTNQPQHF TGTGCCAGCTCATCGACAGGAACCAATCAGCCCCAGCATTTT
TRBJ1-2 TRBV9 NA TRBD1 CASSVGQGSYGYTF TGTGCCAGCAGCGTCGGACAGGGGAGCTATGGCTACACCTTC
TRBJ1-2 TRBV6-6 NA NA CASSYSEGAGGYTF TGTGCCAGCAGTTACTCCGAAGGGGCTGGTGGCTACACCTTC
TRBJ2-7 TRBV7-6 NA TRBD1 CASSTRQGTYEQYF TGTGCCAGCAGCACCCGACAGGGAACCTACGAGCAGTACTTC
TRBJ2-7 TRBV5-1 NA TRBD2 CASSLSGSGVEQYF TGCGCCAGCAGCTTGAGCGGGAGTGGAGTCGAGCAGTACTTC
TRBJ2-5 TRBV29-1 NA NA CSVAVGKEETQYF TGCAGCGTTGCGGTAGGGAAGGAGGAGACCCAGTACTTC
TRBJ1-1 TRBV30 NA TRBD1 CAWSQQGGTEAFF TGTGCCTGGAGCCAACAGGGGGGCACTGAAGCTTTCTTT
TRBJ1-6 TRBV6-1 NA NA CASSSTGASPLHF TGTGCCAGCAGTTCTACAGGAGCTTCACCCCTCCACTTT
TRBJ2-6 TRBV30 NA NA CAWSVSISGANVLTF TGTGCCTGGAGTGTCAGTATCTCTGGGGCCAACGTCCTGACTTTC
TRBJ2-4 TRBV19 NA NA CASSLAPGTGKIAKNIQYF TGTGCCAGTAGTCTCGCCCCCGGCACAGGGAAGATAGCCAAAAACATTCAGTACTTC
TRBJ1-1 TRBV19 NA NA CASTVGILNTEAFF TGTGCCAGTACCGTAGGGATCCTGAACACTGAAGCTTTCTTT
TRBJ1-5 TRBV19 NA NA CASSRSGLNQPQHF TGTGCCAGTAGTAGGTCAGGCCTGAATCAGCCCCAGCATTTT
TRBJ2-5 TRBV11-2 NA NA CASSLDRVMQTQYF TGTGCCAGCAGCTTAGACAGGGTAATGCAGACCCAGTACTTC
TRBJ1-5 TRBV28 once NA CASSFMNQPQHF TGTGCCAGCAGTTTTATGAATCAGCCCCAGCATTTT
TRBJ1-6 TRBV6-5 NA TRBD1 CASREDRFGSPLHF TGTGCCAGCAGGGAGGACAGGTTCGGCTCACCCCTCCACTTT
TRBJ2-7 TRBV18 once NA CASSPLETLYEQYF TGTGCCAGCTCACCCCTCGAGACACTCTACGAGCAGTACTTC
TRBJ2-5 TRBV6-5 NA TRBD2 CASRGLAGQETQYF TGTGCCAGCAGGGGACTAGCCGGCCAAGAGACCCAGTACTTC
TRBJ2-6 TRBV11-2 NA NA CASVPGSGANVLTF TGTGCCAGCGTCCCAGGCTCTGGGGCCAACGTCCTGACTTTC
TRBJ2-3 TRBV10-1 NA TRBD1 CASRSGQGTDTQYF TGCGCCAGCAGGAGTGGACAGGGCACAGATACGCAGTATTTT
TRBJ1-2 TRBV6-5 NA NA CASNNGQYGYTF TGTGCCAGCAACAACGGACAGTATGGCTACACCTTC
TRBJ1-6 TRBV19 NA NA CASSDSYNSPLHF TGTGCCAGCTCGGACAGTTATAATTCACCCCTCCACTTT
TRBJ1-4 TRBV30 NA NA CAWMGDSTNEKLFF TGTGCCTGGATGGGGGACTCAACTAATGAAAAACTGTTTTTT